The sequence of this TCR beta chain was determined in a study of blood T cell repertoires in COVID-19. Study at large: PBMCs, B-cell-depleted T cells, or T cells were the source of the cDNA or gDNA that made up the material.

The ends lost 9 bases at V and 6 bases at J; junction bases unmatched: 12. Germline lookup yields CDR1 SNHLY and CDR2 FYNNEI. The length of the CDR3 is 15 residues. This clone came up many times. The data were produced by immunoSEQ multiplex PCR, yet TCRdb's version contains in-frame clones alone and is incomplete. This sample carries 250,000 to 300,000 clones, roughly 85% of them seen once, and the ten largest clones take roughly 3.1%. The chain carries TRBV2 and TRBJ2-5, with 11 nucleotides matching TRBD2. The specimen sequenced was peripheral blood. This TCR came from a woman aged 18-35 years with acute or convalescent COVID-19. The CDR3 loop reads CASRRVAGGSKTQYF. The CDR3 bases are TGTGCCAGTCGGAGGGTAGCGGGAGGGTCAAAGACCCAGTACTTC.